Detailed here is one T cell receptor (beta chain). Followed over time, Seattle patients had been enrolled while infection was active. The germline V and J ends were trimmed by 2 bases and 7 bases, with 5 bases remaining between them. The CDR3 length is 11 residues. The germline V gene has CDR1 LNHNV and CDR2 YYDKDF (reference sequence). This entry comes from a study of blood T cell repertoires in COVID-19. Study background: Material from acute and convalescent COVID-19 was sourced from the United States, Italy and Spain. In each case, the material was cDNA or gDNA derived from T cells, B-cell-depleted T cells, or PBMCs.

Original methodology: How many nucleated cells were present was estimated from reference gene primer amplification. Measured with immunoSEQ multiplex PCR; TCRdb has only the in-frame clones, and not every one. The V and J calls and clone size are taken from that table; D and trimming were inferred from the DNA. The table includes around 360,000 clones, about 87% detected once. The chain couples TRBV15 to TRBJ2-5, with D possibly matching TRBD1 (5 bases). The clonotype originates from a woman younger than 45 with COVID-19, enrolled during active disease. Sequencing was done on a sample of peripheral blood. In DNA, the CDR3 is TGTGCCACCAGCAGAAGGGGGACCCAGTACTTC. Protein: CATSRRGTQYF.